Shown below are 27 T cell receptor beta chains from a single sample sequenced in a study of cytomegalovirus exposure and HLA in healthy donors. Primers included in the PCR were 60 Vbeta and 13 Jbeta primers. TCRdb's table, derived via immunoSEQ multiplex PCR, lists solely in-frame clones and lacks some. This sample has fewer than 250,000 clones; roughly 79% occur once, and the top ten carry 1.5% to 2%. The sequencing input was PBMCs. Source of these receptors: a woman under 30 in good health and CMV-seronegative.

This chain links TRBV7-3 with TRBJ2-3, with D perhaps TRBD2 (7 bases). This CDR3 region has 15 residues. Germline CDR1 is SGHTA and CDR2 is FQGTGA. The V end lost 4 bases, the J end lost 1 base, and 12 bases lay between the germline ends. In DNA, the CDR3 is TGTGCCAGCAGCTCGAGGGGGGGAGGCACAGATACGCAGTATTTT. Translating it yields CASSSRGGGTDTQYF.

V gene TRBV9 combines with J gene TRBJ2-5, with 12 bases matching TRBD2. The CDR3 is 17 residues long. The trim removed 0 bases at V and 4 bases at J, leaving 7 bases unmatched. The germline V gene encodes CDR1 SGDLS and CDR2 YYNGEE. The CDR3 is CASSVVPSGGARETQYF. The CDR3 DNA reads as TGTGCCAGCAGCGTAGTCCCTAGCGGGGGGGCCCGAGAGACCCAGTACTTC.

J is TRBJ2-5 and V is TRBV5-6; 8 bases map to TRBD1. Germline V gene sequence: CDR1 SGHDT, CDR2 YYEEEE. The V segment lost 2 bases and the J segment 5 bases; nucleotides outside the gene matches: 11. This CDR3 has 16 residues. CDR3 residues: CASSFQTGVVVETQYF. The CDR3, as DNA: TGTGCCAGCAGCTTTCAGACAGGGGTAGTGGTGGAGACCCAGTACTTC.

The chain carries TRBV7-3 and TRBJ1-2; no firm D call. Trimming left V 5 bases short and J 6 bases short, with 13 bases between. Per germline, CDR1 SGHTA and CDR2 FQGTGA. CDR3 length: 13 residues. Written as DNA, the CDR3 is TGTGCCAGCAGCCTCGAGGACTGGAATGGCTACACCTTC. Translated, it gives CASSLEDWNGYTF.

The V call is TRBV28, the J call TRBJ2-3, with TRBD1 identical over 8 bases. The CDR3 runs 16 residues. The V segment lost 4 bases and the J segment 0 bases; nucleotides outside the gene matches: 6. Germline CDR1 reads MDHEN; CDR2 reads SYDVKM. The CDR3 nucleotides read TGTGCCAGCAGTTACGGGACAGGTGCTAGCACAGATACGCAGTATTTT. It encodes CASSYGTGASTDTQYF.

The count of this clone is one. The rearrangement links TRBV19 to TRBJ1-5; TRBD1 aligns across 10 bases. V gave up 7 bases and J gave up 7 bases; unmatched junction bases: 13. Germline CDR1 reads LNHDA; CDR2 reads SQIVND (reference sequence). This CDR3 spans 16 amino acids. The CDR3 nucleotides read TGTGCCAGTACCGATAGTAGGGACAGGGGTCACCAGCCCCAGCATTTT. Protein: CASTDSRDRGHQPQHF.

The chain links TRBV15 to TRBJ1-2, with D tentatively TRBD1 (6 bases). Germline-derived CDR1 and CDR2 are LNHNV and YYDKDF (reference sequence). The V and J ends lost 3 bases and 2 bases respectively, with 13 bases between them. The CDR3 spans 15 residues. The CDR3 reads CATSSTGSPNYGYTF. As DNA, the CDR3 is TGTGCCACCAGCAGCACAGGGTCTCCAAACTATGGCTACACCTTC.

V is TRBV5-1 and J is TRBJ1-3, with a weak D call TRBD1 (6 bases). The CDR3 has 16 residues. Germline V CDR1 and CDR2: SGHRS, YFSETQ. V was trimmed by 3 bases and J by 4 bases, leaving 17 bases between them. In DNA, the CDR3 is TGCGCCAGCAGCTATACTCCACAGGGTCAGGGAAACACCATATATTTT. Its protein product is CASSYTPQGQGNTIYF.

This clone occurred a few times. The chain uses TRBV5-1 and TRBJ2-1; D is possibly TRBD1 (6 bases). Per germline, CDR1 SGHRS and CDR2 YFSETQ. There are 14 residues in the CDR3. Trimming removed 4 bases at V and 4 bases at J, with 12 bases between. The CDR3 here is CASSDIQGYNEQFF. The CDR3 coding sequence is TGCGCCAGCAGCGACATACAGGGTTACAATGAGCAGTTCTTC.

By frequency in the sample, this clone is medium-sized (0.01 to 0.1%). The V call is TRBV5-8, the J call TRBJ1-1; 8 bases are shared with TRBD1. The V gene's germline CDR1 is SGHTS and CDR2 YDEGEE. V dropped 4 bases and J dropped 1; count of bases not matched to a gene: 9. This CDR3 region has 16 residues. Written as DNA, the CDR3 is TGTGCCAGCAGCCCCTGGGGGACAGGAGAGAACACTGAAGCTTTCTTT. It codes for CASSPWGTGENTEAFF. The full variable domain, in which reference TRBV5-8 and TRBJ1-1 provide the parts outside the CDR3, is EAGVTQSPTHLIKTRGQQATLRCSPISGHTSVYWYQQALGLGLQFLLWYDEGEERNRGNFPPRFSGRQFPNYSSELNVNALELEDSALYLCASSPWGTGENTEAFFGQGTRLTVV.

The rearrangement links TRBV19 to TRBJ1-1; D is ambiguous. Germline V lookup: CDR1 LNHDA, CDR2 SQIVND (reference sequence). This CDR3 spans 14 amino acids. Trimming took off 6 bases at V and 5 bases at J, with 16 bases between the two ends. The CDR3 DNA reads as TGTGCCAGTAGCAGCCCGGTGAGGCTAACTGAAGCTTTCTTT. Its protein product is CASSSPVRLTEAFF.

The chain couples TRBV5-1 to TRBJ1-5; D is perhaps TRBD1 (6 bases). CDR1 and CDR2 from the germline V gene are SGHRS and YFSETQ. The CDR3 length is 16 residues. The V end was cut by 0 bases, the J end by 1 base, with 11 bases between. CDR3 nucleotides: TGCGCCAGCAGCTTGGGGGCCCAGGGGAGCAATCAGCCCCAGCATTTT. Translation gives CASSLGAQGSNQPQHF.

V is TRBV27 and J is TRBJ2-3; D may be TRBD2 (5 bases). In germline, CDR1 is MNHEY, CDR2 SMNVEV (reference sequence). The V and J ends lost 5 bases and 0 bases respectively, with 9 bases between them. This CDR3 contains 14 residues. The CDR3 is CASSPQRSTDTQYF. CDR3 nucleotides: TGTGCCAGCAGTCCGCAGCGGAGCACAGATACGCAGTATTTT.

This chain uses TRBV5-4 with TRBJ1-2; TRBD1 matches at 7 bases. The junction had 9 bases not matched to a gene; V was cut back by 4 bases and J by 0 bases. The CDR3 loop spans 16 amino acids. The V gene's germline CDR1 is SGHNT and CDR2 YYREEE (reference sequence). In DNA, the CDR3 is TGTGCCAGCAGCCCCCCAAGACAGGGACCTAACTATGGCTACACCTTC. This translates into CASSPPRQGPNYGYTF. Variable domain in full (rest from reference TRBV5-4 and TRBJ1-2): ETGVTQSPTHLIKTRGQQVTLRCSSQSGHNTVSWYQQALGQGPQFIFQYYREEENGRGNFPPRFSGLQFPNYSSELNVNALELDDSALYLCASSPPRQGPNYGYTFGSGTRLTVV.

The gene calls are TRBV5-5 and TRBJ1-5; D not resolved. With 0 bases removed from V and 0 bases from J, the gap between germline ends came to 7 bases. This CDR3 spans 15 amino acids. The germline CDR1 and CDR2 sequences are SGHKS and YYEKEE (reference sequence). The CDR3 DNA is TGTGCCAGCAGCTTGGGAGTAGTTAGCAATCAGCCCCAGCATTTT. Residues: CASSLGVVSNQPQHF.

The CDR3 DNA reads as TGTGCCAGCAGCCCAGTAACACCGCGAGGAGAGACCCAGTACTTC. It is translated as CASSPVTPRGETQYF. The V and J genes are TRBV9 and TRBJ2-5; no firm D call. V was pared by 4 bases and J by 4 bases, with 17 bases between. CDR1 and CDR2 (germline): SGDLS, YYNGEE. CDR3 length: 15 residues.

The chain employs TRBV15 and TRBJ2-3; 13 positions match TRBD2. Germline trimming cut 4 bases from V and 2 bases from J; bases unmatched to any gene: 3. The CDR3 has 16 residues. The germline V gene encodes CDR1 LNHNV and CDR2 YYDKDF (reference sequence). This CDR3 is CATSTGTSGDTDTQYF. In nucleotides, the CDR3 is TGTGCCACCAGCACCGGGACTAGCGGGGACACAGATACGCAGTATTTT.

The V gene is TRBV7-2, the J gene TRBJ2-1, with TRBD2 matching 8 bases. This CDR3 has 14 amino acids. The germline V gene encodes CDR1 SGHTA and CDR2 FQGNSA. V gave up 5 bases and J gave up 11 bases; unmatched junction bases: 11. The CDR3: CASSPLAGGNKQFF. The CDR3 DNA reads TGTGCCAGCAGCCCCCTCGCGGGAGGAAACAAGCAGTTCTTC. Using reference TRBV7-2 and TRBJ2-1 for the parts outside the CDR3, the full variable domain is GAGVSQSPSNKVTEKGKDVELRCDPISGHTALYWYRQSLGQGLEFLIYFQGNSAPDKSGLPSDRFSAERTGGSVSTLTIQRTQQEDSAVYLCASSPLAGGNKQFFGPGTRLTVL.

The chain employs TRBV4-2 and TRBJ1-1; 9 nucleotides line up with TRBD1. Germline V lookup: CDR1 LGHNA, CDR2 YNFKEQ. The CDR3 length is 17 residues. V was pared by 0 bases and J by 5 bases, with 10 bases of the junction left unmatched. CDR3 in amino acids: CASSQDRWDRESTEAFF. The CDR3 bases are TGTGCCAGCAGCCAAGATCGCTGGGACAGGGAATCGACTGAAGCTTTCTTT.

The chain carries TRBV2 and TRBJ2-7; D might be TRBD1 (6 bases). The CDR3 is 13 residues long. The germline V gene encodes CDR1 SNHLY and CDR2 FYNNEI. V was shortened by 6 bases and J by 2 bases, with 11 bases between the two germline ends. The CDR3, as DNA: TGTGCCAGCAGGCTGGACAGCACCTACGAGCAGTACTTC. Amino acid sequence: CASRLDSTYEQYF.

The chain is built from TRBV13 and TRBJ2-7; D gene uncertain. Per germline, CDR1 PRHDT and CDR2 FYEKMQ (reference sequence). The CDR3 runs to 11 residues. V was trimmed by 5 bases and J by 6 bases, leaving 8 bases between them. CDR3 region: CASSLRGEQYF. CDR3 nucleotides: TGTGCCAGCAGCCTCCGCGGCGAGCAGTACTTC.

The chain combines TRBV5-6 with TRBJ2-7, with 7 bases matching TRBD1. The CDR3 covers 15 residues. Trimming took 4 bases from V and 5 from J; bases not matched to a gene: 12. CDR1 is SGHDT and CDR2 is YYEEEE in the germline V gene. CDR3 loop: CASSPVATGTDEQYF. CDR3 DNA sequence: TGTGCCAGCAGCCCGGTCGCGACAGGGACCGACGAGCAGTACTTC.

The CDR3 region is CASLGSEGAFF. CDR3 in DNA: TGTGCCAGCCTGGGGTCGGAGGGAGCTTTCTTT. The J gene is TRBJ1-1, the V gene TRBV6-5; D unclear. Trimming removed 8 bases from V and 10 bases from J, with 14 bases in between. The CDR3 totals 11 residues. Germline-derived CDR1 and CDR2 are MNHEY and SVGAGI.

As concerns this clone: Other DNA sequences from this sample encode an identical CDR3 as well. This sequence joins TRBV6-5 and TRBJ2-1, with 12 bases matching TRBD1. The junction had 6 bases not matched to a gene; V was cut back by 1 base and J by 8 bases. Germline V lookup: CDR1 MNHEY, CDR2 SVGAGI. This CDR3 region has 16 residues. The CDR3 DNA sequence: TGTGCCAGCAGTTACTATGGGACAGGGGGCGGCGATGAGCAGTTCTTC. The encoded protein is CASSYYGTGGGDEQFF.

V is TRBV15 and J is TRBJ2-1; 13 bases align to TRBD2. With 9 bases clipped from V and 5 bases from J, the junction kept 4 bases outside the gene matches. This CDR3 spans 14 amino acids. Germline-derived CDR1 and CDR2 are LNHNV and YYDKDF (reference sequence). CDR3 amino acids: CATMGTSGDNEQFF. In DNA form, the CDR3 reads TGTGCCACTATGGGGACTAGCGGGGACAATGAGCAGTTCTTC.

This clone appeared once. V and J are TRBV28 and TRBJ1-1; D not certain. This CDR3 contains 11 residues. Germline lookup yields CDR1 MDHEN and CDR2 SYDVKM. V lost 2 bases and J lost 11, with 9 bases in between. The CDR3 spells CASSLRTGAFF. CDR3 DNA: TGTGCCAGCAGTTTACGTACGGGTGCTTTCTTT. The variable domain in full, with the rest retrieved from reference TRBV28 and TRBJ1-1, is DVKVTQSSRYLVKRTGEKVFLECVQDMDHENMFWYRQDPGLGLRLIYFSYDVKMKEKGDIPEGYSVSREKKERFSLILESASTNQTSMYLCASSLRTGAFFGQGTRLTVV.

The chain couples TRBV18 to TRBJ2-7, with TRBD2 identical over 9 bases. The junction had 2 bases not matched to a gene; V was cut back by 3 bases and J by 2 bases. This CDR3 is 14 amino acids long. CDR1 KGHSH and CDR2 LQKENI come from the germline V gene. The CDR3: CASSPGTSPYEQYF. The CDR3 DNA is TGTGCCAGCTCACCTGGGACTAGCCCCTACGAGCAGTACTTC.